This T cell receptor beta chain originates from a study of blood T cell repertoires in COVID-19. Repertoires were generated with immunoSEQ multiplex PCR, while TCRdb's copy carries only in-frame clones and drops some. The repertoire holds approximately 250,000 clones, with approximately 83% as singletons. CDR3 size: 15 residues. V was trimmed by 0 bases and J by 2 bases, leaving 8 bases between them. Germline assignment: CDR1 SGHTA and CDR2 FQGNSA. The specimen sequenced was peripheral blood. The chain employs TRBV7-2 and TRBJ2-1, with a tentative D call TRBD2 (6 bases). The clonotype comes from a human donor in a cohort sampled during active COVID-19. CDR3: CASSLAGGAYNEQFF. The CDR3 DNA reads TGTGCCAGCAGCTTAGCGGGAGGAGCCTACAATGAGCAGTTCTTC.